A selection of T cell receptor beta chains follows, all from one sample in a study of T cell responses to AZD1222 COVID-19 vaccine. Using immunoSEQ multiplex PCR, the repertoire was profiled, and TCRdb retains in-frame clones only, with some absent. The sample includes roughly 150,000 clones, about 90% of them seen just once. The source material was peripheral blood, sampled 28 days after the second AZD1222 dose. These receptors were obtained from an adult who received the AZD1222 COVID-19 vaccine. Both conserved end residues are part of each CDR3. The order of the fields is D gene, clone size, V gene, CDR3 length, J gene, CDR3 DNA, CDR3 protein. The D gene is left open where the match is weak. Size values are once, few and many counts, or a class for expanded clones, and some rows have none.

>TRBD1|.|TRBV3-1/TRBV3-2|15|TRBJ2-2
TGTGCCAGCAGCCCGGGACAGGGACCCACCGGGGAGCTGTTTTTT
CASSPGQGPTGELFF
>TRBD1|.|TRBV7-3|15|TRBJ2-1
TGTGCCAGCAGCTCCCGACTGACAGGGAACAATGAGCAGTTCTTC
CASSSRLTGNNEQFF
>TRBD2|.|TRBV2|13|TRBJ2-5
TGTGCCAGCCTAGCGGGAGAACAAGAGACCCAGTACTTC
CASLAGEQETQYF
>.|.|TRBV30|15|TRBJ1-5
TGTGCCTGGAGCCGGGGGGGTGATGGCAATCAGCCCCAGCATTTT
CAWSRGGDGNQPQHF
>.|.|TRBV7-3|15|TRBJ2-1
TGTGCCAGCAGCTTAAGTCCGCTAGCCGGTAATGAGCAGTTCTTC
CASSLSPLAGNEQFF
>.|few|TRBV30|14|TRBJ1-3
TGTGCCTGGAGTGCGTACAGGTCTGGAAACACCATATATTTT
CAWSAYRSGNTIYF
>TRBD1|.|TRBV2|15|TRBJ1-5
TGTGCCAGCACCTCCGACAGGGGCGGCAATCAGCCCCAGCATTTT
CASTSDRGGNQPQHF
>.|.|TRBV9|16|TRBJ2-2
TGTGCCAGCAGCGTAACCCCAGAAGCGAACACCGGGGAGCTGTTTTTT
CASSVTPEANTGELFF
>.|.|TRBV21-1|18|TRBJ1-4
TGTGCCAGCAGCAGCCCTGGACAGCCGGACAGCACAGGTAGGAAACTGTTTTTT
CASSSPGQPDSTGRKLFF
>TRBD2|.|TRBV3-1/TRBV3-2|15|TRBJ2-7
TGTGCCAGCAGCCAAGTCTACGCGGGGGATTACGAGCAGTACTTC
CASSQVYAGDYEQYF
>.|.|TRBV6-5|14|TRBJ1-3
TGTGCCAGCAGTCCGCCCAGAGACGGAAACACCATATATTTT
CASSPPRDGNTIYF
>.|once|TRBV5-1|16|TRBJ2-1
TGCGCCAGCAGCGGGGGACTTCTCCTTTACTACAATGAGCAGTTCTTC
CASSGGLLLYYNEQFF
>TRBD1|.|TRBV6-1|13|TRBJ1-3
TGTGCCAGCAGTGAGACAGGGTGGAACACCATATATTTT
CASSETGWNTIYF
>.|once|TRBV19|16|TRBJ1-4
TGTGCCAGTAGGCTTGTCGCCGGGCCCTATAATGAAAAACTGTTTTTT
CASRLVAGPYNEKLFF
>.|.|TRBV24-1|17|TRBJ2-1
TGTGCCACCAGTGACCAAGTAGGGGGGAGCACCTACAATGAGCAGTTCTTC
CATSDQVGGSTYNEQFF
>TRBD1|.|TRBV29-1|15|TRBJ1-4
TGCAGCGTTGGGGCCTCTGGACAGGGGAGGCAAAAACTGTTTTTT
CSVGASGQGRQKLFF
>TRBD2|.|TRBV28|16|TRBJ2-3
TGTGCCAGCAGTTTGTATCTAGCGGGAGACATGAATACGCAGTATTTT
CASSLYLAGDMNTQYF
>.|.|TRBV18|16|TRBJ2-1
TGTGCCAGCTCACCGGTGGTCGGGGGCAGGTACAATGAGCAGTTCTTC
CASSPVVGGRYNEQFF
>.|.|TRBV7-6|20|TRBJ2-5
TGTGCCAGCAGCTTACGGCGGTTGGGGAAGGGGAATATCAGCCAAGAGACCCAGTACTTC
CASSLRRLGKGNISQETQYF
>.|.|TRBV10-1|14|TRBJ2-7
TGCGCCAGCAGTGAAGGGGGGATACCCTACGAGCAGTACTTC
CASSEGGIPYEQYF
>TRBD1|.|TRBV28|14|TRBJ1-2
TGTGCCAGCAGTTTTTCCGGGACAGGCTATGGCTACACCTTC
CASSFSGTGYGYTF
>.|.|TRBV7-8|13|TRBJ2-7
TGTGCCAGCAGCCCGCTTTTCGGCTACGAGCAGTACTTC
CASSPLFGYEQYF
>.|.|TRBV30|14|TRBJ1-2
TGTGCCTGTCCGGGTGAGGGGGTAGCGGCTGGCTACACCTTC
CACPGEGVAAGYTF
>.|.|TRBV19|11|TRBJ1-5
TGTGCCAGTAGTGGTAATTCACCCCAGCATTTT
CASSGNSPQHF
>TRBD2|.|TRBV6-5|15|TRBJ2-7
TGTGCCAGCCGGCTTGAACTAGCGGGAGTATACGAGCAGTACTTC
CASRLELAGVYEQYF
>TRBD1|.|TRBV29-1|14|TRBJ2-3
TGCAGCGTTGCTTACAGGGGCATGGGAGATACGCAGTATTTT
CSVAYRGMGDTQYF
>.|once|TRBV19|14|TRBJ1-5
TGTGCCAGTAGTATCAGTATTCAATTTCAGCCCCAGCATTTT
CASSISIQFQPQHF
>.|.|TRBV5-1|15|TRBJ2-6
TGCGCCAGCAGCTTGGGGTCAGGACGGGCCAACGTCCTGACTTTC
CASSLGSGRANVLTF
>.|once|TRBV6-2/TRBV6-3|16|TRBJ1-5
TGTGCCAGCAGTTACTCCCTGGGGACGGGCAATCAGCCCCAGCATTTT
CASSYSLGTGNQPQHF
>TRBD1|once|TRBV28|16|TRBJ1-6
TGTGCCAGCAGTGGGGGGGGACAGGGATATAATTCACCCCTCCACTTT
CASSGGGQGYNSPLHF
>.|.|TRBV6-5|15|TRBJ1-6
TGTGCCAGCCATAAACAGAGCTCCTATAATTCACCCCTCCACTTT
CASHKQSSYNSPLHF
>.|.|TRBV18|14|TRBJ1-6
TGTGCCAGCTCACGGCCAGGGCGAGAAGAGCCCCTCCACTTT
CASSRPGREEPLHF
>TRBD2|.|TRBV2|16|TRBJ2-1
TGTGCCGGACATACCGGGACTAGCGGGGGGCGCAATGAGCAGTTCTTC
CAGHTGTSGGRNEQFF
>TRBD1|.|TRBV29-1|13|TRBJ1-4
TGCAGCGTCCAGGGGGCGGGGGATGAAAAACTGTTTTTT
CSVQGAGDEKLFF
>TRBD2|.|TRBV7-8|16|TRBJ2-1
TGTGCCAGCAGCCGAGGAAGCGGGAGGGCCAGGGGTGAGCAGTTCTTC
CASSRGSGRARGEQFF
>TRBD1|.|TRBV6-1|15|TRBJ1-5
TGTGCCAGCAGTGACCGGACAGGACGCAATCAGCCCCAGCATTTT
CASSDRTGRNQPQHF
>.|.|TRBV2|13|TRBJ1-1
TGTGCCAGCAGTAGACAGGAGAACACTGAAGCTTTCTTT
CASSRQENTEAFF
>.|.|TRBV25-1|11|TRBJ2-7
TGTGCCAGCAGTGTTGTCTACGAGCAGTACTTC
CASSVVYEQYF
>.|.|TRBV5-1|14|TRBJ1-3
TGCGCCAGCAGCTTGGTATCGTCTGGAAACACCATATATTTT
CASSLVSSGNTIYF
>TRBD1|.|TRBV11-1|13|TRBJ1-2
TGTGCCAGCAGAAGGACAGGGGACTATGGCTACACCTTC
CASRRTGDYGYTF
>.|.|TRBV2|14|TRBJ1-3
TGTGCCAGCAGTGTGCAGGGGACTGGAAACACCATATATTTT
CASSVQGTGNTIYF
>TRBD2|.|TRBV3-1/TRBV3-2|12|TRBJ2-1
TGTGCCCCGGGACTAGCCAACAATGAGCAGTTCTTC
CAPGLANNEQFF
>.|once|TRBV28|15|TRBJ2-5
TGTGCCAGCAGTTTAGGTATCAGGGGTGGTGAGACCCAGTACTTC
CASSLGIRGGETQYF
>TRBD1|.|TRBV4-1|15|TRBJ1-5
TGCGCCAGCAGCCAAGAGGGACAGGCCCGCCAGCCCCAGCATTTT
CASSQEGQARQPQHF
>.|.|TRBV5-5|14|TRBJ1-1
TGTGCCAGCAGACTACTAGGCTCTGGCACTGAAGCTTTCTTT
CASRLLGSGTEAFF
>TRBD1|.|TRBV18|14|TRBJ2-7
TGTGCCAGCTCACCCGGGACAGGGCCCTACGAGCAGTACTTC
CASSPGTGPYEQYF
>.|.|TRBV7-9|14|TRBJ1-2
TGTGCCAGCAGCTCTCCCCTAGCTAACTATGGCTACACCTTC
CASSSPLANYGYTF
>.|.|TRBV3-1/TRBV3-2|12|TRBJ2-1
TGTGCCAGCAGCCAAGTTCCGAATGAGCAGTTCTTC
CASSQVPNEQFF
>.|.|TRBV2|13|TRBJ2-7
TGTGCCAGCAGTGGGGACGGGCAATACGAGCAGTACTTC
CASSGDGQYEQYF
>TRBD1|.|TRBV18|15|TRBJ1-4
TGTGCCAGCTCACCCCGGACAGGTCAGAATGAAAAACTGTTTTTT
CASSPRTGQNEKLFF